These 26 T cell receptor beta chains came from one sample sequenced in a study of cytomegalovirus exposure and HLA in healthy donors. With 60 Vbeta and 13 Jbeta primers, the PCR was carried out. Assay: immunoSEQ multiplex PCR; the TCRdb copy retains only in-frame clones and omits some. The sample includes around 170,000 clones, around 84% of them seen just once. Sequencing was performed on PBMCs. The receptors stem from a woman between 50 and 59 years old in good health and CMV-seropositive.

V gene TRBV20-1 combines with J gene TRBJ1-2; D unresolved. CDR1 and CDR2 from the germline V gene are DFQATT and SNEGSKA (reference sequence). The V and J ends lost 6 bases and 7 bases respectively, with 12 bases between them. The CDR3 is made up of 11 amino acids. CDR3 bases: TGCAGTGCCCCCGGAGATACTGGCTACACCTTC. Amino acids: CSAPGDTGYTF.

The chain has TRBV7-9 and TRBJ2-7, with D maybe TRBD1 (6 bases). V gave up 7 bases and J gave up 5 bases, with 21 bases separating them. CDR3 length: 15 amino acids. Per the germline V gene, CDR1 is SEHNR and CDR2 is FQNEAQ (reference sequence). The CDR3 is CASTTLGTGSDEQYF. The CDR3 nucleotides are TGTGCCAGCACCACTTTAGGTACAGGGAGCGACGAGCAGTACTTC.

This clone was seen only once. This chain links TRBV18 with TRBJ1-6; 7 nucleotides align to TRBD1. CDR3 length: 14 residues. Germline CDR1 and CDR2: KGHSH and LQKENI. J gave up 7 bases and V 5 bases, and 5 bases lay outside the gene matches. CDR3 residues: CASSSQGNNSPLHF. Here the CDR3 DNA reads TGTGCCAGCTCATCACAGGGGAACAATTCACCCCTCCACTTT. Drawing the rest from reference TRBV18 and TRBJ1-6, the complete variable domain is NAGVMQNPRHLVRRRGQEARLRCSPMKGHSHVYWYRQLPEEGLKFMVYLQKENIIDESGMPKERFSAEFPKEGPSILRIQQVVRGDSAAYFCASSSQGNNSPLHFGNGTRLTVT.

As to this clone: The same CDR3 also results from other DNA sequences found in this sample. The V gene is TRBV25-1, the J gene TRBJ2-6; TRBD1 is a possible D gene (5 bases). V lost 3 bases, J lost 2 bases, and 17 bases lay in between. CDR1 is MGHDK and CDR2 is SYGVNS in the germline V gene. The CDR3 consists of 18 residues. The CDR3 reads CASSDQDPRRAGANVLTF. As DNA, the CDR3 is TGTGCCAGCAGTGACCAAGACCCGCGCAGGGCTGGGGCCAACGTCCTGACTTTC.

The rearrangement uses TRBV13 and TRBJ2-1, with 13 bases fitting TRBD2. The CDR3 consists of 18 residues. Germline V CDR1 and CDR2: PRHDT, FYEKMQ (reference sequence). Trimming removed 4 bases from V and 1 base from J; junction bases left unmatched: 7. CDR3 DNA sequence: TGTGCCAGCAGCTATAAGACTAGCGGGGGGTCATCCTACAATGAGCAGTTCTTC. Amino acid sequence: CASSYKTSGGSSYNEQFF.

The chain couples TRBV27 to TRBJ1-1; no clear D gene. Germline CDR1 and CDR2: MNHEY and SMNVEV (reference sequence). The CDR3 runs to 14 residues. V shed 6 bases and J shed 0 bases, with 11 bases lying between them. The CDR3 is CASSGREMNTEAFF. The CDR3 coding sequence is TGTGCCAGCAGCGGACGGGAGATGAACACTGAAGCTTTCTTT.

The J gene is TRBJ1-2, the V gene TRBV29-1, with D perhaps TRBD1 (6 bases). CDR1 is SQVTM and CDR2 is ANQGSEA in the germline V gene. The CDR3 extends over 14 amino acids. The V gene lost 3 bases and the J gene lost 6 bases, with 17 bases spanning the gap. The CDR3 nucleotides read TGCAGCGTTGAGTGGCCAGGGGCCAGGGATGGCTACACCTTC. It yields the protein CSVEWPGARDGYTF.

This clone was seen ten or more times. The J gene is TRBJ1-2, the V gene TRBV6-5, with D maybe TRBD1 (6 bases). Germline V CDR1 and CDR2: MNHEY, SVGAGI. Trimming took 2 bases from V and 10 from J, leaving 17 bases between them. The CDR3 is 14 residues long. The CDR3 loop reads CASSYRTEASYYTF. CDR3 bases: TGTGCCAGCAGTTACCGGACAGAGGCCTCTTACTACACCTTC.

The chain joins TRBV16 to TRBJ2-7, with D possibly matching TRBD1 (6 bases). V lost 0 bases and J 2 bases, leaving 11 bases between the germline ends. The CDR3 spans 15 residues. Germline CDR1 KGHSY, CDR2 FQNENV. The CDR3 bases are TGTGCCAGCAGCCAATCGGACAGATCCACCTACGAGCAGTACTTC. Amino acid sequence: CASSQSDRSTYEQYF.

The chain has TRBV7-2 and TRBJ2-7, with D perhaps TRBD2 (5 bases). CDR1 SGHTA and CDR2 FQGNSA come from the germline V gene. V lost 4 bases to trimming and J lost 2 bases, with 12 bases between them. CDR3 size: 14 residues. CDR3 DNA: TGTGCCAGCAGCTCGGGAATGAACCCCTACGAGCAGTACTTC. Encoded protein: CASSSGMNPYEQYF.

V and J are TRBV19 and TRBJ1-5; D is uncertain. The CDR3 totals 15 residues. Germline V gene sequence: CDR1 LNHDA, CDR2 SQIVND (reference sequence). V was trimmed by 1 base and J by 1 base, leaving 8 bases between them. CDR3 coding DNA: TGTGCCAGTAGTATAGGACACTTCAGCAATCAGCCCCAGCATTTT. It is translated as CASSIGHFSNQPQHF.

The chain joins TRBV7-3 to TRBJ1-1; the match to TRBD1 covers 7 bases. V trimming: 5 bases; J trimming: 1 base; junction bases outside the gene matches: 7. Germline loops: CDR1 SGHTA, CDR2 FQGTGA. The CDR3 is made up of 15 amino acids. The CDR3 loop is CASSPPQGGNTEAFF. The CDR3 nucleotides read TGTGCCAGCAGCCCCCCCCAGGGGGGGAACACTGAAGCTTTCTTT.

A single count supports this clone. The chain's CDR3 is CASSWGPGPTNTEAFF. CDR3 DNA sequence: TGTGCCAGCAGCTGGGGGCCGGGACCCACGAACACTGAAGCTTTCTTT. The chain links TRBV7-2 to TRBJ1-1, with TRBD1 as a possible D gene (6 bases). CDR1 and CDR2 from the germline V gene are SGHTA and FQGNSA. The V end lost 4 bases, the J end lost 1 base, and 16 bases lay between the germline ends. The CDR3 length is 16 residues.

The chain employs TRBV27 and TRBJ2-7, with 12 bases matching TRBD1. The V and J ends lost 7 bases and 6 bases, in that order; junction bases with no gene match: 7. CDR1 and CDR2 from the germline V gene are MNHEY and SMNVEV (reference sequence). CDR3 length: 14 residues. This chain's CDR3 is CASKMGTGGLEQYF. DNA for the CDR3: TGTGCCAGCAAAATGGGGACAGGGGGCCTCGAGCAGTACTTC.

V usage is TRBV15 and J usage is TRBJ2-2; possibly TRBD2 for D (7 bases). This CDR3 region has 16 residues. CDR1 and CDR2 (germline): LNHNV, YYDKDF (reference sequence). Trimming cost V 5 bases and J 4 bases, with 17 bases left between them. This CDR3 is CATSLGGGASTGELFF. CDR3 bases: TGTGCCACCAGCCTAGGGGGGGGCGCGAGCACCGGGGAGCTGTTTTTT.

The gene calls are TRBV30 and TRBJ2-7, with D possibly being TRBD2 (6 bases). Trimming took 2 bases from V and 5 from J, leaving 13 bases between them. This CDR3 has 13 amino acids. Germline V gene data show CDR1 as GTSNPN and CDR2 as SVGIG (reference sequence). The CDR3 is CAWSIRAGNEQYF. The CDR3 region has the DNA TGTGCCTGGAGTATCCGGGCGGGGAACGAGCAGTACTTC.

This clone was recorded only once. This chain joins TRBV19 and TRBJ2-5; weak D call: TRBD1 (6 bases). The J call may be in error: the DNA end matches TRBJ2-7 better. CDR1 and CDR2 from the germline V gene are LNHDA and SQIVND (reference sequence). The CDR3 extends over 14 amino acids. The CDR3 nucleotides are TGTGCCAGTAGTCTCCAGACAGGCTTCTACGAGCAGTACTTC. The encoded protein is CASSLQTGFYEQYF.

This rearrangement joins TRBV7-6 to TRBJ1-5; 8 nucleotides match TRBD1. Losses at the gene ends were 5 bases for V and 2 bases for J; bases not matched to a gene: 8. Germline V gene sequence: CDR1 SGHVS, CDR2 FNYEAQ. The CDR3 contains 16 residues. This CDR3 reads CASSPQGAYGNQPQHF. The CDR3 region has the DNA TGTGCCAGCAGCCCCCAGGGGGCTTATGGCAATCAGCCCCAGCATTTT. The variable domain in full, with the rest retrieved from reference TRBV7-6 and TRBJ1-5, is GAGVSQSPRYKVTKRGQDVALRCDPISGHVSLYWYRQALGQGPEFLTYFNYEAQQDKSGLPNDRFSAERPEGSISTLTIQRTEQRDSAMYRCASSPQGAYGNQPQHFGDGTRLSIL.

The rearrangement joins TRBV7-2 to TRBJ2-1; 10 bases line up with TRBD2. Per germline, CDR1 SGHTA and CDR2 FQGNSA. V was clipped by 1 base and J by 9 bases; unmatched bases: 6. The CDR3 is made up of 15 amino acids. The CDR3 DNA follows: TGTGCCAGCAGCTTAGTTGCTAGCGGGGGTAGTGAGCAGTTCTTC. It translates to CASSLVASGGSEQFF.

This sequence joins TRBV6-5 and TRBJ2-2; maybe TRBD1 (5 bases). V was pared by 0 bases and J by 5 bases, with 10 bases between. The CDR3 runs to 15 residues. Germline CDR1 MNHEY, CDR2 SVGAGI. DNA for the CDR3: TGTGCCAGCAGTTACTCACACAGGCGGACCGGGGAGCTGTTTTTT. Encoded protein: CASSYSHRRTGELFF.

There are a few counts of this clone. The chain combines TRBV18 with TRBJ2-7, with 8 nucleotides matching TRBD1. This CDR3 contains 13 residues. J was trimmed by 3 bases and V by 5 bases; bases with no gene match: 3. The V gene's germline CDR1 is KGHSH and CDR2 LQKENI. The DNA of the CDR3 is TGTGCCAGCTCAGGACAGGGCGACTACGAGCAGTACTTC. Residues: CASSGQGDYEQYF.

V is TRBV2 and J is TRBJ1-5, with a possible D match to TRBD1 (6 bases). CDR1 SNHLY and CDR2 FYNNEI come from the germline V gene. This CDR3 spans 15 amino acids. V lost 3 bases and J 6 bases, leaving 15 bases between the germline ends. The CDR3 sequence: CASSDGQGLGQPQHF. CDR3 DNA: TGTGCCAGCAGTGATGGTCAGGGGCTCGGTCAGCCCCAGCATTTT.

This clone was observed once. The chain employs TRBV5-1 and TRBJ2-3, with 9 bases identical to TRBD1. The CDR3 extends over 14 amino acids. Germline-derived CDR1 and CDR2 are SGHRS and YFSETQ. Trimming at V came to 10 bases and at J to 0 bases, leaving 6 bases not matched to a gene. CDR3 residues: CAARQGGSTDTQYF. DNA for the CDR3: TGCGCCGCCAGACAGGGGGGGAGCACAGATACGCAGTATTTT.

The V call is TRBV5-1, the J call TRBJ1-2, with unresolved D. Germline loops: CDR1 SGHRS, CDR2 YFSETQ. V was pared by 2 bases and J by 3 bases, with 8 bases between. The CDR3 spans 13 residues. CDR3 loop: CASSFGRDYGYTF. CDR3 DNA: TGCGCCAGCAGCTTCGGGCGGGACTATGGCTACACCTTC. Together with reference TRBV5-1 and TRBJ1-2, the CDR3 gives the full variable domain: KAGVTQTPRYLIKTRGQQVTLSCSPISGHRSVSWYQQTPGQGLQFLFEYFSETQRNKGNFPGRFSGRQFSNSRSEMNVSTLELGDSALYLCASSFGRDYGYTFGSGTRLTVV.

The DNA of the CDR3 is TGTGCCAGCAGTCCCTACGACAGGGTGAACACTGAAGCTTTCTTT. Amino acid sequence: CASSPYDRVNTEAFF. The chain recombines TRBV6-1 with TRBJ1-1, with 7 nucleotides matching TRBD1. The V and J ends lost 5 bases and 0 bases, in that order; junction bases with no gene match: 6. This CDR3 spans 15 amino acids. The germline gives CDR1 MNHNS, CDR2 SASEGT.

The chain couples TRBV19 to TRBJ1-5, with 10 nucleotides matching TRBD1. From germline, CDR1 is LNHDA and CDR2 SQIVND (reference sequence). The CDR3 runs 16 residues. Trimming took 3 bases from V and 2 from J; bases not matched to a gene: 4. In nucleotides, the CDR3 is TGTGCCAGTAGTATGGGGACAGGGGCGGGCAATCAGCCCCAGCATTTT. Amino acid sequence: CASSMGTGAGNQPQHF.